This T cell receptor (beta chain) was sequenced in a study of cytomegalovirus exposure and HLA in healthy donors. Study results and caveats: The authors later found TCR association rates varying by HLA locus, with DRB1 most and HLA-C fewest. Donor immune exposure was known only as CMV serostatus. Researchers reported that a few CMV-associated chains were confirmed in vitro as CMV antigen-specific.

Use of 60 Vbeta and 13 Jbeta primers characterized the PCR. Method: immunoSEQ multiplex PCR; TCRdb's copy keeps in-frame clones and lacks some. The top ten clones hold roughly 14% of a sample with roughly 96,000 clones, approximately 75% of them seen once. Details on this clone: What it binds is unknown. The germline gene is not matched at one end of the junction; a read error may be the cause.

Sequencing was performed on PBMCs. The sequence derives from a woman between 70 and 85 years old in good health and CMV-seropositive.

As DNA, the CDR3 is TGTGCCAGTAGTAAGGGCAGATCGAACACCGGGGGGCTGTTTTTT. Amino acids: CASSKGRSNTGGLFF. This chain uses TRBV19 with TRBJ2-2; weak D call: TRBD2 (6 bases). The germline V gene has CDR1 LNHDA and CDR2 SQIVND (reference sequence). This CDR3 comprises 15 residues.